The 12 T cell receptor beta chains below all came from one sample that was sequenced in a study of blood T cell repertoires in COVID-19. Data came from immunoSEQ multiplex PCR; TCRdb stores just in-frame clones and leaves some out. Among 350,000 or so clones listed, 70% to 90% were seen once. Sequenced: peripheral blood. Receptors originate from a young woman with COVID-19, enrolled during active disease.

The V call is TRBV6-5, the J call TRBJ1-6; D uncertain. CDR1 and CDR2 (germline): MNHEY, SVGAGI. Trimming cost V 5 bases and J 7 bases, with 9 bases left between them. This CDR3 region has 13 residues. CDR3 sequence reads: CASSRFENSPLHF. The CDR3 DNA follows: TGTGCCAGCAGTCGCTTTGAGAATTCACCCCTCCACTTT.

The V and J genes are TRBV4-1 and TRBJ1-3; D not certain. In germline, CDR1 is MGHRA, CDR2 YSYEKL. CDR3 length: 14 amino acids. Deletions cut 5 bases from V and 4 bases from J, with 12 bases between. As DNA, the CDR3 is TGCGCCAGCAGCTCTCGGGTAAACGGAAACACCATATATTTT. Translating gives CASSSRVNGNTIYF.

As to this clone: The identical CDR3 is also encoded by other nucleotide sequences in the sample. The chain has TRBV27 and TRBJ2-7; no clear D. This CDR3 has 13 residues. V was pared by 6 bases and J by 3 bases, with 12 bases between. Germline V gives CDR1 MNHEY, CDR2 SMNVEV (reference sequence). This CDR3 reads CASSLRVSYEQYF. CDR3 in DNA: TGTGCCAGCAGCCTCCGGGTCAGCTACGAGCAGTACTTC.

The rearrangement joins TRBV10-3 to TRBJ2-1; TRBD1 matches 9 bases. Germline CDR1 ENHRY, CDR2 SYGVKD. V shed 6 bases and J 3 bases; nucleotides not matched to a gene: 3. The CDR3 has 14 residues. The CDR3 loop reads CAIRPGQGYNEQFF. CDR3 bases: TGTGCCATCAGACCGGGACAGGGCTACAATGAGCAGTTCTTC.

The chain links TRBV9 to TRBJ2-1; 7 bases fit TRBD2. CDR1 is SGDLS, CDR2 YYNGEE, per germline. V shed 3 bases, J shed 6 bases, and the junction held 6 bases outside the gene matches. This CDR3 has 14 residues. This CDR3 is CASSEGRAVNEQFF. CDR3 nucleotides: TGTGCCAGCAGCGAGGGGAGGGCGGTCAATGAGCAGTTCTTC.

The chain carries TRBV5-4 and TRBJ2-7; D may be TRBD1 (6 bases). The CDR3 contains 17 residues. Trimming cost V 0 bases and J 2 bases, with 18 bases left between them. Germline V CDR1 and CDR2: SGHNT, YYREEE (reference sequence). CDR3 sequence reads: CASSLADRRTAPYEQYF. Here the CDR3 DNA reads TGTGCCAGCAGCTTGGCCGATAGAAGGACAGCGCCCTACGAGCAGTACTTC.

In this sample, this clone turned up a few times. The chain employs TRBV5-1 and TRBJ2-5, with 8 positions matching TRBD1. V trimming: 4 bases; J trimming: 2 bases; junction bases outside the gene matches: 10. The V gene's germline CDR1 is SGHRS and CDR2 YFSETQ. The CDR3 has 16 amino acids. CDR3 loop: CASSPGVTGGQETQYF. The CDR3, as DNA: TGCGCCAGCAGCCCAGGGGTAACAGGGGGTCAAGAGACCCAGTACTTC.

V and J are TRBV9 and TRBJ1-1; D perhaps matches TRBD1 (5 bases). CDR1 and CDR2 from the germline V gene are SGDLS and YYNGEE. The CDR3 is 14 amino acids. V dropped 3 bases and J dropped 5 bases, with 14 bases sitting between them. CDR3 amino acids: CASSAPGGATEAFF. The DNA for the CDR3 is TGTGCCAGCAGCGCACCGGGGGGAGCGACTGAAGCTTTCTTT.

V and J are TRBV5-4 and TRBJ2-3, with D maybe TRBD2 (6 bases). Trimming removed 1 base from V and 5 bases from J, with 8 bases in between. There are 13 residues in the CDR3. CDR1 is SGHNT, CDR2 YYREEE, per germline (reference sequence). CDR3 sequence (DNA): TGTGCCAGCAGCTTGATGGGGGGAGATACGCAGTATTTT. Translation: CASSLMGGDTQYF.

The genes are TRBV28 and TRBJ1-3; TRBD1 might be the D (6 bases). Germline V gene data show CDR1 as MDHEN and CDR2 as SYDVKM. The germline V and J ends were trimmed by 2 bases and 2 bases, with 13 bases remaining between them. This CDR3 has 16 amino acids. CDR3 amino acids: CASSLDLGQTGNTIYF. The DNA for the CDR3 is TGTGCCAGCAGTTTAGACTTAGGACAGACTGGAAACACCATATATTTT.

The chain has TRBV19 and TRBJ1-3, with TRBD1 matching 11 bases. The CDR3 is made up of 17 amino acids. Germline assignment: CDR1 LNHDA and CDR2 SQIVND (reference sequence). J gave up 0 bases and V 5 bases, and 6 bases lay outside the gene matches. Here the CDR3 reads CASSPGQGAASGNTIYF. The DNA for the CDR3 is TGTGCCAGTAGTCCCGGACAGGGGGCCGCCTCTGGAAACACCATATATTTT.

The gene calls are TRBV6-1 and TRBJ1-6, with D unresolved. Trimming removed 3 bases at V and 7 bases at J, with 10 bases between. The CDR3 sequence is 14 residues long. Germline values: CDR1 MNHNS, CDR2 SASEGT. Written as DNA, the CDR3 is TGTGCCAGCAGTGATCTCCTTTCCAATTCACCCCTCCACTTT. Translation gives CASSDLLSNSPLHF.